The present entry profiles one TCR beta chain with its context. This entry comes from a study of control samples from healthy donors and cancer patients. Libraries were prepared by immunoSEQ multiplex PCR; TCRdb keeps only in-frame clonotypes and omits some of them. The table records roughly 58,000 clones, more than 75% of them present only once. The CDR3 has 17 residues. CDR1 LGHNA and CDR2 YNFKEQ come from the germline V gene. V lost 1 base, J lost 1 base, and 14 bases lay in between. The sample consisted of PBMCs. The clonotype was recovered from an older woman with lung cancer. The V gene is TRBV4-2, the J gene TRBJ2-1, with D perhaps matching TRBD2 (5 bases). The CDR3: CASSQGHPPGSYNEQFF. CDR3 coding DNA: TGTGCCAGCAGCCAAGGACACCCTCCGGGGTCCTACAATGAGCAGTTCTTC.